This T cell receptor (beta chain) was sequenced for a study of T cells in localized non-small cell lung cancer (TCRdb year 2020). Regarding the study in general: The study analyzed T cell repertoires of about 230 early-stage NSCLC patients, comparing tumors and uninvolved tumor-adjacent lungs. The cohort was made up of a few hundred treatment-naive NSCLC patients whose localized lung tumors had been resected. NSCLC patients had a mean age of approximately 66 years, and 120 to 150 were male and some 98 female.

As regards this clone: This receptor's antigen is unknown. No qualities accompany the bases; no much larger clone lies one base away.

At diagnosis, tumor, uninvolved tumor-adjacent lung and peripheral blood were collected and then preserved as a mix of FFPE and fresh-frozen material. For TCR repertoire profiling, blood samples were analyzed as peripheral blood mononuclear cells. TCR beta CDR3 regions were sequenced from DNA using the immunoSEQ Assay. The authors processed their data as follows. T cell density was computed as TCR beta template counts normalized to usable DNA estimated by amplifying housekeeping genes. Using the preseqR package, richness was estimated by extrapolating to 120,000 templates for tissue samples and 400,000 templates for PBMC samples. Clonality was defined by subtracting Pielou's evenness from one. Differential abundance testing on productive amino-acid clonotypes, with a minimum total count of 5 and an alpha of 0.1, was used to identify tissue-enriched TCRs. The Jaccard Index and the Morisita Overlap Index were used to quantify repertoire overlap between compartments. TCR beta CDR3s were clustered by GLIPH together with public tetramer-defined viral CDR3s, and at least three viral sequences plus V-gene enrichment were required for viral motifs. Sourced from immuneACCESS, this table was stored by TCRdb with only in-frame sequences that have V and J called. A share of the clones is absent; for the studies checked, an unresolved V gene accounts for under half, and the remainder has no known explanation. Clone size and V and J calls were adopted from that table, with D and trimming inferred from the DNA. The sample profile shows 72,000 or so clones; roughly 86% of them were found once. The ten largest clones represent roughly 13% of the sample.

What the authors observed across the whole study: Because the study design was exploratory, TCR variables were selected using unadjusted p-values without false-discovery rate correction. Higher blood T cell density associated with longer overall survival, while higher adjacent-lung clonality associated with shorter survival. A median of around 57 of the top 100 tumor clones turned up in the paired uninvolved adjacent lung, and 25 to 35 of those clones also ranked among the top 100 of that same adjacent lung. Multi-region tumor sequencing was not performed, so intratumor heterogeneity could not be excluded. Uninvolved tumor-adjacent lung showed the highest T cell clonality, higher than tumor, which suggests more focused antigenic responses in the uninvolved tumor-adjacent lung.

The V end loses 4 bases and the J end loses 6 bases, and a stretch of 13 bases separates them. CDR1 and CDR2 were assigned from the germline V gene (reference sequence) as MNHEY and SMNVEV. The CDR3 measures 14 amino acids from cysteine to phenylalanine. Of all the DNA, just the CDR3 is kept, 42 bases in frame from base 1. The TCR comes from a female donor older than 55 with stage I lung adenocarcinoma. Sequenced material: peripheral blood, taken before any cancer treatment. The receptor chain draws on TRBV27 and TRBJ2-4, and TRBD1 may be the D gene, going by 6 matching bases. The CDR3 amino acid sequence is: CASSWFGDTNIQYF. The nucleotides read TGTGCCAGCAGTTGGTTCGGGGACACAAACATTCAGTACTTC.